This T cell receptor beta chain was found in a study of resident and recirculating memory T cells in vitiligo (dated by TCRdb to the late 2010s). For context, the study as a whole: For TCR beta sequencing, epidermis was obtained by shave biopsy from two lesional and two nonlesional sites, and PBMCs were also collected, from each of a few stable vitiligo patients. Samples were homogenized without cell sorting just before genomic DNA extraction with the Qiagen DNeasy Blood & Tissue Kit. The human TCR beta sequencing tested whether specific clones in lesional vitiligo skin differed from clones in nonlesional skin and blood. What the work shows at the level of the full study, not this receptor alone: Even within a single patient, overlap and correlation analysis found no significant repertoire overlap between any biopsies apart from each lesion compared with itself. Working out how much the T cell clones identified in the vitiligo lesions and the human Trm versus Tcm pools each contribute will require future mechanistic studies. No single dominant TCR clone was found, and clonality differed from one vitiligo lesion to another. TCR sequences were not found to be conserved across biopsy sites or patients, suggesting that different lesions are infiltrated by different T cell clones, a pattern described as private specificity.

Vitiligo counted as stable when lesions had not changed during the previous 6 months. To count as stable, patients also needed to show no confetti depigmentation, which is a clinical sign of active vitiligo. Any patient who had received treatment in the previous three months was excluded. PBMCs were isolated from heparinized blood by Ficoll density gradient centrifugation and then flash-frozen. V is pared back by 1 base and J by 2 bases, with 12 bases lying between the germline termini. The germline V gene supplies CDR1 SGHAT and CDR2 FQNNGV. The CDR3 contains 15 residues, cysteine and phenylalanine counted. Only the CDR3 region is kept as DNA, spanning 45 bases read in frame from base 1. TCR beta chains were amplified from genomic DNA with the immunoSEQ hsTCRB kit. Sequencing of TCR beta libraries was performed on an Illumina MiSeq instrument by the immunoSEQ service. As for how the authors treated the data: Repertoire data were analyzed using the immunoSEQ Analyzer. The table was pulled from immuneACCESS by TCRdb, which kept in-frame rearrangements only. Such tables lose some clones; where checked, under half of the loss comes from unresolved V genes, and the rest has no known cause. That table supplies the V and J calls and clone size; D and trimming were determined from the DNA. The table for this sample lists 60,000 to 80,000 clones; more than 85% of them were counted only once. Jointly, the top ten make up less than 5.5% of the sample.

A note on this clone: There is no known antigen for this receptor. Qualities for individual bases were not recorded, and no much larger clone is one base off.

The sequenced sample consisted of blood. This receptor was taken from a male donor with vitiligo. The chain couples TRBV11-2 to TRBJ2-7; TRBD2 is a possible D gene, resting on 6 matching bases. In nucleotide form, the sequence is TGTGCCAGCAGCTTAGTCGGGGGAAAAGCCTACGAGCAGTACTTC. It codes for CASSLVGGKAYEQYF. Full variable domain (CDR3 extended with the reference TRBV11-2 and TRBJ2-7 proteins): EAGVAQSPRYKIIEKRQSVAFWCNPISGHATLYWYQQILGQGPKLLIQFQNNGVVDDSQLPKDRFSAERLKGVDSTLKIQPAKLEDSAVYLCASSLVGGKAYEQYFGPGTRLTVT.